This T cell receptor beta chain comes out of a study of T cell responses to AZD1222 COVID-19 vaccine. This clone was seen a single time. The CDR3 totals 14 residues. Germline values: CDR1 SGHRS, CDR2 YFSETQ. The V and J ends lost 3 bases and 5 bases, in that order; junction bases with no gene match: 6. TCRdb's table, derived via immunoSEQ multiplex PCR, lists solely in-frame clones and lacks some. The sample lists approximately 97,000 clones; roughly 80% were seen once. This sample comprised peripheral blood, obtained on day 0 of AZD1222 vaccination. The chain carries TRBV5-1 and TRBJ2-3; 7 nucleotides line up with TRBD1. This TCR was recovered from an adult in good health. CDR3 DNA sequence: TGCGCCAGCAGCTCGGGACAGTCGGGAGATACGCAGTATTTT. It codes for CASSSGQSGDTQYF. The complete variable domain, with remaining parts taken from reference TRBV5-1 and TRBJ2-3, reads KAGVTQTPRYLIKTRGQQVTLSCSPISGHRSVSWYQQTPGQGLQFLFEYFSETQRNKGNFPGRFSGRQFSNSRSEMNVSTLELGDSALYLCASSSGQSGDTQYFGPGTRLTVL.